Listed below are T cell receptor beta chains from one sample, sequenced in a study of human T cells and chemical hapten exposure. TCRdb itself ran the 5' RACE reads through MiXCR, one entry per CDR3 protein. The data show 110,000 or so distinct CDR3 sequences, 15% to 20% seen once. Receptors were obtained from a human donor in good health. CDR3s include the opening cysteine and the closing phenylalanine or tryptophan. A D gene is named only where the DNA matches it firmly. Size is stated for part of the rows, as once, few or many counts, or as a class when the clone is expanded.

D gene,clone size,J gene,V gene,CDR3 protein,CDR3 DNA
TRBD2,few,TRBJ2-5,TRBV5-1,CASSWGTSGGETQYF,TGCGCCAGCAGCTGGGGGACTAGCGGGGGAGAGACCCAGTACTTC
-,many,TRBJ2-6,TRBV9,CATQSGANVLTF,TGTGCCACACAATCTGGGGCCAACGTCCTGACTTTC
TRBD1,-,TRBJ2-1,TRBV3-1,CASSPYGQGNEQFF,TGTGCCAGCAGCCCCTATGGACAGGGCAATGAGCAGTTCTTC
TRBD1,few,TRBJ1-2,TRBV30,CAWSTTGTYGYTF,TGTGCCTGGAGTACGACAGGGACCTATGGCTACACCTTC
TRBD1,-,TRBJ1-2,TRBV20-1,CSARDPGQTNYGYTF,TGCAGTGCTAGGGATCCGGGACAGACTAACTATGGCTACACCTTC
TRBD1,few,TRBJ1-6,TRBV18,CASSTGGNSPLHF,TGTGCCAGCTCCACAGGGGGGAATTCACCCCTCCACTTT
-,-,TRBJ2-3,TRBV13,CASSLAGVTDTQYF,TGTGCCAGCAGCTTAGCGGGAGTAACAGATACGCAGTATTTT
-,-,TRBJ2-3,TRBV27,CASADPRLTSTDTQYF,TGTGCCAGCGCAGACCCACGGTTAACTAGCACAGATACGCAGTATTTT
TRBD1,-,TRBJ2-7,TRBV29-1,CSVKPYRGTYEQYF,TGCAGCGTTAAACCTTACAGGGGCACCTACGAGCAGTACTTC
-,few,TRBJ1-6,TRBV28,CASSFRRARSPLHF,TGTGCCAGCAGTTTTCGAAGGGCCCGCTCACCCCTCCACTTT
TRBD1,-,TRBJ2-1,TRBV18,CASSPPDRVGANEQFF,TGTGCCAGCTCACCCCCCGACAGGGTGGGGGCCAATGAGCAGTTCTTC
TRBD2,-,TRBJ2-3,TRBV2,CASLAGISTDTQYF,TGTGCCAGCCTAGCGGGAATTAGCACAGATACGCAGTATTTT
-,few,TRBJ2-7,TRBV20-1,CSARVEGTGRIREYF,TGCAGTGCTAGAGTTGAAGGAACAGGGCGGATTCGGGAGTACTTC
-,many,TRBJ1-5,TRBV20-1,CSARGWTLGEQPQHF,TGCAGTGCTAGAGGTTGGACCCTAGGGGAACAGCCCCAGCATTTT
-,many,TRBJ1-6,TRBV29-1,CSVKRTRDGSNSPLHF,TGCAGCGTTAAGAGGACCCGGGACGGGTCTAATTCACCCCTCCACTTT
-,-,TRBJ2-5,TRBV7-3,CASSLYDRQETQYF,TGTGCCAGCAGCTTGTACGACCGCCAAGAGACCCAGTACTTC
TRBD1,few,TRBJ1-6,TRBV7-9,CASSLAPTGVNSPLHF,TGTGCCAGCAGCTTAGCCCCGACAGGGGTTAATTCACCCCTCCACTTT
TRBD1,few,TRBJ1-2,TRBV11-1,CASSQDRGLTPDGYTF,TGTGCCAGCAGCCAAGACAGGGGGCTCACTCCGGATGGCTACACCTTC
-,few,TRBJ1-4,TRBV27,CASSLRLATNEKLFF,TGTGCCAGCAGTTTAAGGTTGGCAACTAATGAAAAACTGTTTTTT
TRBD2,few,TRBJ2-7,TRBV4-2,CASSLAGVRSYEQYF,TGTGCCAGCAGCCTAGCGGGAGTAAGATCTTACGAGCAGTACTTC
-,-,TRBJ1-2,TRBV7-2,CATSGRGYTF,TGTGCCACATCGGGGCGGGGCTACACCTTC
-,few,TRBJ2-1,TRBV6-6,CASSSTEGVYNEQFF,TGTGCCAGCAGTTCTACTGAGGGGGTCTACAATGAGCAGTTCTTC
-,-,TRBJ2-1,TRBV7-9,CSSSQTSSSYNEQFF,TGTTCCAGCAGCCAGACTTCTAGCTCCTACAATGAGCAGTTCTTC
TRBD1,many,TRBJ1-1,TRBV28,CASSMGQGTEAFF,TGTGCCAGCAGCATGGGACAGGGCACTGAAGCTTTCTTT
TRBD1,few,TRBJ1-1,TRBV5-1,CASSFQGQGGETEAFF,TGCGCCAGCAGCTTTCAGGGACAGGGGGGGGAAACTGAAGCTTTCTTT